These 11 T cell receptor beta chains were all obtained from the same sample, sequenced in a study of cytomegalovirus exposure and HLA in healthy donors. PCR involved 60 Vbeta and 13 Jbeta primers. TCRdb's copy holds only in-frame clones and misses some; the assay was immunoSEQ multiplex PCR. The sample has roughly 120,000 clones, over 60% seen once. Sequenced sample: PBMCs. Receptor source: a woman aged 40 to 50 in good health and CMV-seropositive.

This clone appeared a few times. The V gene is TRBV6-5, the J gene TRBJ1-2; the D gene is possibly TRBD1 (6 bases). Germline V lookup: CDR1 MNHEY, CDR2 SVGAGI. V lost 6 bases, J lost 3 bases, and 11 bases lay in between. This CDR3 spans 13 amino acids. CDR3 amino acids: CASSPQGHYGYTF. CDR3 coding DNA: TGTGCCAGCAGCCCACAGGGCCACTATGGCTACACCTTC.

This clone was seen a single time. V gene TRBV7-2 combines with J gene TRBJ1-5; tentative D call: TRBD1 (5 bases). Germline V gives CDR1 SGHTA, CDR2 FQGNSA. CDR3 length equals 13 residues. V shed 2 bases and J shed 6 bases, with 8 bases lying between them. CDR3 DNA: TGTGCCAGCAGCTTAAAGGGGTTTCAGCCCCAGCATTTT. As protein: CASSLKGFQPQHF.

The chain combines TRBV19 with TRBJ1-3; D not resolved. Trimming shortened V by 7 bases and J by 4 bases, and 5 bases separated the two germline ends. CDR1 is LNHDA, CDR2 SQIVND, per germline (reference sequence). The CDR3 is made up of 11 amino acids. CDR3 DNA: TGTGCCAGTATCCGGGGAAACACCATATATTTT. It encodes CASIRGNTIYF.

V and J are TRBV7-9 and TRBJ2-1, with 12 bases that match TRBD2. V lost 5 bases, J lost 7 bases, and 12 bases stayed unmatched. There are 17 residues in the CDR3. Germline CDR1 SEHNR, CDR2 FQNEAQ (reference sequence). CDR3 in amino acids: CASSDGLAGKERNEQFF. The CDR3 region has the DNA TGTGCCAGCAGCGATGGACTAGCGGGGAAGGAGAGGAATGAGCAGTTCTTC. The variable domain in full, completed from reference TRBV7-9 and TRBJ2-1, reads DTGVSQNPRHKITKRGQNVTFRCDPISEHNRLYWYRQTLGQGPEFLTYFQNEAQLEKSRLLSDRFSAERPKGSFSTLEIQRTEQGDSAMYLCASSDGLAGKERNEQFFGPGTRLTVL.

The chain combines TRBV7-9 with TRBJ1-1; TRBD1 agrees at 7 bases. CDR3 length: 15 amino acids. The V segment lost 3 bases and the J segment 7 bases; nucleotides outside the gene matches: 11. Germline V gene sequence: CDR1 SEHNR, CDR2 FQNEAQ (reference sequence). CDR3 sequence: CASSLAGGVGGEAFF. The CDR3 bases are TGTGCCAGCAGCTTGGCAGGGGGAGTAGGTGGTGAAGCTTTCTTT. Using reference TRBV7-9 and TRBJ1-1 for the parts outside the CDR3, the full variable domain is DTGVSQNPRHKITKRGQNVTFRCDPISEHNRLYWYRQTLGQGPEFLTYFQNEAQLEKSRLLSDRFSAERPKGSFSTLEIQRTEQGDSAMYLCASSLAGGVGGEAFFGQGTRLTVV.

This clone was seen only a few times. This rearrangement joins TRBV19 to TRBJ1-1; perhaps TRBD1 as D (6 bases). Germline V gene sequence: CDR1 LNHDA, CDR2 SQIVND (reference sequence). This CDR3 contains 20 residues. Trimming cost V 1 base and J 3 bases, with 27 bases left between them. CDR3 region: CASSIGFRGSVDWVDTEAFF. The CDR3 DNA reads TGTGCCAGTAGTATAGGTTTCAGGGGTAGCGTTGATTGGGTGGACACTGAAGCTTTCTTT.

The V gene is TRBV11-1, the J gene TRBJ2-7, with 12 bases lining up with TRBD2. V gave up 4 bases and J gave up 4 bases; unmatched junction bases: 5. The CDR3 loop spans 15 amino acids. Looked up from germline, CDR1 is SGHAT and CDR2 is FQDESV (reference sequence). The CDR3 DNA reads TGTGCCAGCAGCTCCCTCGGGACTAGCGGGTACGAGCAGTACTTC. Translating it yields CASSSLGTSGYEQYF.

The CDR3 loop reads CASSLGRDTEAFF. CDR3 nucleotides: TGCGCCAGCAGCTTGGGGAGGGACACTGAAGCTTTCTTT. The chain is built from TRBV5-1 and TRBJ1-1; D call uncertain. CDR1 is SGHRS, CDR2 YFSETQ, per germline. Trimming took 0 bases from V and 3 from J, leaving 6 bases between them. CDR3 length: 13 amino acids.

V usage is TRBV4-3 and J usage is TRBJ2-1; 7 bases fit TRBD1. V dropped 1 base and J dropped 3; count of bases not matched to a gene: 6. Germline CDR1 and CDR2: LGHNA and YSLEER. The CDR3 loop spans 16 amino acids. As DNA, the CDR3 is TGCGCCAGCAGCCAAGCCTTGACAGGGCTCTACAATGAGCAGTTCTTC. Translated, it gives CASSQALTGLYNEQFF.

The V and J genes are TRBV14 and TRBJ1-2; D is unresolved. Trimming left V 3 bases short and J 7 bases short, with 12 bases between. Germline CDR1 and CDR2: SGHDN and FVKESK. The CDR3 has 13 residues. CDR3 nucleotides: TGTGCCAGCAGCCACGTCGTCATCGGTGGCTACACCTTC. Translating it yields CASSHVVIGGYTF.

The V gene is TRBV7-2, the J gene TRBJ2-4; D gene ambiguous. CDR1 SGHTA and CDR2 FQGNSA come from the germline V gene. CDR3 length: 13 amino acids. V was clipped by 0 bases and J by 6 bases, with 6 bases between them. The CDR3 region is CASSLATGNIQYF. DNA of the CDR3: TGTGCCAGCAGCTTAGCAACCGGAAACATTCAGTACTTC.